This T cell receptor beta chain was profiled in a study of T cell changes during pregnancy in multiple sclerosis. The data were produced by immunoSEQ multiplex PCR, yet TCRdb's version contains in-frame clones alone and is incomplete. Of tens of thousands of clones listed, roughly 89% are singletons. Germline V gives CDR1 SGHDT, CDR2 YYEEEE. This CDR3 contains 17 residues. V shed 0 bases and J 2 bases; nucleotides not matched to a gene: 8. The chain employs TRBV5-6 and TRBJ2-7; 10 bases match TRBD2. This TCR was recovered from a female donor in good health, enrolled as a control in a pregnancy study. The sample here was peripheral blood, taken after pregnancy. The chain's CDR3 is CASSLALMGLATYEQYF. CDR3 bases: TGTGCCAGCAGCTTGGCCTTGATGGGACTAGCGACCTACGAGCAGTACTTC.